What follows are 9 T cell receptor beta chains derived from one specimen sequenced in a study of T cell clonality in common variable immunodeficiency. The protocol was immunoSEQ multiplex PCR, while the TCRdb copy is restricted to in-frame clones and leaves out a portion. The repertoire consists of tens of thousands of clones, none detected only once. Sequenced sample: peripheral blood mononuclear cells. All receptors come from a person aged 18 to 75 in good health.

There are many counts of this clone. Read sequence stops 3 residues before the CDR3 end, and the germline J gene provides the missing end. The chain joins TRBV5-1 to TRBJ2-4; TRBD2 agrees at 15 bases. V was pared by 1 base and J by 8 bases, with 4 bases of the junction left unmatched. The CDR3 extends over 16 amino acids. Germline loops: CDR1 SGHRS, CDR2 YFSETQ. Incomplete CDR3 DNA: TGCGCCAGCAGCTTGAGGACTAGCGGGGGGGGAGACATT. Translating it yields CASSLRTSGGGDI. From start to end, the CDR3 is CASSLRTSGGGDIQYF. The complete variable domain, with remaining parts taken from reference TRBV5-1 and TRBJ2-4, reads KAGVTQTPRYLIKTRGQQVTLSCSPISGHRSVSWYQQTPGQGLQFLFEYFSETQRNKGNFPGRFSGRQFSNSRSEMNVSTLELGDSALYLCASSLRTSGGGDIQYFGAGTRLSVL.

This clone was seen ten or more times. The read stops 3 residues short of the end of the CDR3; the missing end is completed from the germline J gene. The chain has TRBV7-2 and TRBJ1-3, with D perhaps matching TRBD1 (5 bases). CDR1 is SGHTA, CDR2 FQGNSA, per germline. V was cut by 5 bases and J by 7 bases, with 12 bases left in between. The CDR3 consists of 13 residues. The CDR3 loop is CASSLGGRNTIYF. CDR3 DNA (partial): TGTGCCAGCAGCCTTGGGGGGAGGAACACC.

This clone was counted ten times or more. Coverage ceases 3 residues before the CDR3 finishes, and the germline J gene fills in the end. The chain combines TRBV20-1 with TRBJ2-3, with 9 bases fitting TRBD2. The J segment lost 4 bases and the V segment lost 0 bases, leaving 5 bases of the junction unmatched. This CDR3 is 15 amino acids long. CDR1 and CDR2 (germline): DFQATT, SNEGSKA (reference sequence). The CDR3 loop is CSARDGGGAADTQYF. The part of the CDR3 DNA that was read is TGCAGTGCTAGAGACGGCGGGGGGGCTGCAGATACG.

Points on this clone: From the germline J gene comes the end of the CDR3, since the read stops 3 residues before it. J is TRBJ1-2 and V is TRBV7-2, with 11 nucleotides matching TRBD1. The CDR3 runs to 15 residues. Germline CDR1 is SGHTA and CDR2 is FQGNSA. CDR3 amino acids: CASSSGQGVYHDYTF. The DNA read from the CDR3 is TGTGCCAGCAGTTCGGGACAGGGGGTTTACCACGAC.

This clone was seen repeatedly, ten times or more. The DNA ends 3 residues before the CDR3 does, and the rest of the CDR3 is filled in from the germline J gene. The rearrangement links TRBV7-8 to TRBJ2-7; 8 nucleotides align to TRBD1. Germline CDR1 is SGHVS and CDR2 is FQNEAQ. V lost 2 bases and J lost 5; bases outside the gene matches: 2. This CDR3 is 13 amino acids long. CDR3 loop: CASSLQGAHEQYF. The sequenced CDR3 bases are TGTGCCAGCAGCTTACAGGGGGCCCACGAG.

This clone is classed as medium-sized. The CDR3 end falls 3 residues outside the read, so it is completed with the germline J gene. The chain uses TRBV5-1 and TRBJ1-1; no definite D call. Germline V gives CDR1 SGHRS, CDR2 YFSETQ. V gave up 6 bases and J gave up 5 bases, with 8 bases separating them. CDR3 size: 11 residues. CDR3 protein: CASKGQTEAFF. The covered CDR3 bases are TGCGCCAGCAAAGGTCAGACTGAA.

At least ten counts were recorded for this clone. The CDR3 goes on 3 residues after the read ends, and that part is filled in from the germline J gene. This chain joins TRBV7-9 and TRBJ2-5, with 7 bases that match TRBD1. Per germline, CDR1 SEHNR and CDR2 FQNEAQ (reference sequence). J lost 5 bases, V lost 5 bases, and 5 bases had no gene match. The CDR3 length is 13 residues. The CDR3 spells CASSRQGGETQYF. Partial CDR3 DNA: TGTGCCAGCAGCCGACAGGGCGGGGAGACC.

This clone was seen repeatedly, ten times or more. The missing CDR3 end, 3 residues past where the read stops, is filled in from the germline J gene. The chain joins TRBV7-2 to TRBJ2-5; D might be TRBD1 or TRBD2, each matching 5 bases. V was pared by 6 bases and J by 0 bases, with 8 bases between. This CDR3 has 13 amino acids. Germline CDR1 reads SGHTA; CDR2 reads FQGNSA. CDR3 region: CASSEGYQETQYF. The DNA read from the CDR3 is TGTGCCAGCAGTGAGGGGTACCAAGAGACC.

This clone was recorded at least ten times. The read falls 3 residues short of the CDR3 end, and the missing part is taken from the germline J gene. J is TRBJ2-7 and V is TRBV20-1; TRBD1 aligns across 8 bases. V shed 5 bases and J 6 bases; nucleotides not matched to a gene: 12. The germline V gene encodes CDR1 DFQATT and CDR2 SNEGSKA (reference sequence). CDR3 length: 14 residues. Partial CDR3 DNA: TGCAGTGCTTGGGGGACAGGCGGGCCAAGCGAG. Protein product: CSAWGTGGPSE. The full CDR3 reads CSAWGTGGPSEQYF.